This T cell receptor beta chain appears in the sequencing data of a study of naive and memory T cell subsets. After removal of 7 bases from V and 3 bases from J, the junction contained 12 bases not matched to a gene. CDR3 length equals 14 residues. CDR1 and CDR2 from the germline V gene are GTSNPN and SVGIG (reference sequence). Two oligonucleotides, mixed equimolar, formed the beta constant-region primer covering TRBC1 and TRBC2. Nested alpha and beta constant-region primers with the SP2 primer drove four PCR rounds on ligated cDNA. A 12-nucleotide UMI and the SP2 primer were added to the cDNA 3' end by oligonucleotide ligation. TCRdb analysed the UMI-ligation and nested PCR reads with MiXCR anew, one entry per CDR3 protein. The data show roughly 140,000 distinct CDR3 sequences, with approximately 20% seen just once and about 0.63% held by the top ten. Notes on the study in general: Over 90% of naive TCR sequences appeared only once after error correction, unlike memory subsets. Gini index rose across naive, CM, EM and EMRA in CD4 and CD8. Naive and memory repertoire findings lacked a ground truth for validation. A few larger clonotypes appeared in naive repertoires, especially CD8, possibly memory cells re-expressing CD45RA.

This clonotype was recorded many times. What it binds is not known. This TCR was sampled from a human donor in good health. This chain uses TRBV30 with TRBJ2-7, with 7 bases lining up with TRBD2. Input material: naive CD8+ T cells from blood. CDR3 protein: CAYSTRREVYEQYF. The DNA of the CDR3 is TGTGCCTACTCTACTAGACGGGAGGTCTACGAGCAGTACTTC.